This T cell receptor beta chain emerged from a study of shared clonotypes between healthy human individuals. The data were produced by immunoSEQ multiplex PCR, yet TCRdb's version contains in-frame clones alone and is incomplete. The sample yields roughly 1,000,000 clones, 70% to 80% seen once. From germline, CDR1 is MNHEY and CDR2 SVGAGI. V was trimmed by 0 bases and J by 5 bases, leaving 10 bases between them. The CDR3 extends over 14 amino acids. The chain recombines TRBV6-5 with TRBJ1-1; D gene uncertain. The sequencing input was memory CD4+ T cells from PBMCs. The subset denotes: CD45RA-negative fraction. This sequence originates from a man aged 18 to 30 in good health. Some clones in this sample may be carry-over from other donors' samples. CDR3 nucleotides: TGTGCCAGCAGTTACTCAGATTTTGGGACTGAAGCTTTCTTT. This codes for CASSYSDFGTEAFF.